These 19 T cell receptor beta chains were sequenced from one sample in a study of cytomegalovirus exposure and HLA in healthy donors. The PCR contained 60 Vbeta and 13 Jbeta primers. TCRdb's table, derived via immunoSEQ multiplex PCR, lists solely in-frame clones and lacks some. The data contain under 150,000 clones, roughly 76% of them singletons. Sequencing input: PBMCs. These receptors came from a man between 18 and 35 years old in good health and CMV-seronegative.

The genes are TRBV9 and TRBJ2-3; possible D gene TRBD2, 5 bases. V lost 0 bases and J 2 bases, leaving 7 bases between the germline ends. Germline V CDR1 and CDR2: SGDLS, YYNGEE. The CDR3 has 14 residues. CDR3 coding DNA: TGTGCCAGCAGCGTAGCCGGGAACACAGATACGCAGTATTTT. This sequence encodes CASSVAGNTDTQYF.

The chain employs TRBV7-9 and TRBJ2-7, with unresolved D. The CDR3 is made up of 12 amino acids. V was clipped by 4 bases and J by 1 base, with 5 bases between them. Germline V gene data show CDR1 as SEHNR and CDR2 as FQNEAQ (reference sequence). CDR3 loop: CASSSISYEQYF. The CDR3 DNA follows: TGTGCCAGCAGCTCTATTTCCTACGAGCAGTACTTC.

This chain uses TRBV30 with TRBJ2-3, with 14 nucleotides matching TRBD2. The V gene end was trimmed by 0 bases and the J gene end by 6 bases; junction bases not matched to a gene: 5. Germline V gene data show CDR1 as GTSNPN and CDR2 as SVGIG (reference sequence). The CDR3 has 16 residues. As DNA, the CDR3 is TGTGCCTGGAGTGTAAAGGGACTAGCGGGAGAGGATACGCAGTATTTT. It is translated as CAWSVKGLAGEDTQYF.

This chain joins TRBV6-6 and TRBJ2-7; D is possibly TRBD1 (7 bases). V lost 5 bases and J lost 5, with 16 bases in between. This CDR3 spans 14 amino acids. Per the germline V gene, CDR1 is MNHNY and CDR2 is SVGAGI (reference sequence). This CDR3 reads CASSQTGEEDEQYF. The CDR3, as DNA: TGTGCCAGCAGTCAAACAGGGGAGGAGGACGAGCAGTACTTC.

This chain uses TRBV18 with TRBJ1-1; no definite D call. The CDR3 is 13 amino acids. The V end was cut by 10 bases, the J end by 1 base, with 13 bases between. CDR1 and CDR2 (germline): KGHSH, LQKENI. The CDR3: CATARQANTEAFF. The CDR3 DNA is TGTGCCACAGCTCGTCAGGCGAACACTGAAGCTTTCTTT. The full variable domain, with the rest looked up from reference TRBV18 and TRBJ1-1, is NAGVMQNPRHLVRRRGQEARLRCSPMKGHSHVYWYRQLPEEGLKFMVYLQKENIIDESGMPKERFSAEFPKEGPSILRIQQVVRGDSAAYFCATARQANTEAFFGQGTRLTVV.

J is TRBJ2-1 and V is TRBV10-1; D not certain. The CDR3 length is 12 residues. Trimming took off 2 bases at V and 7 bases at J, with 6 bases between the two ends. Germline V CDR1 and CDR2: WNHNN, SYGVQD (reference sequence). CDR3 sequence (DNA): TGCGCCAGCAGTGAGCAGTTAAATGAGCAGTTCTTC. This translates into CASSEQLNEQFF.

The chain uses TRBV5-1 and TRBJ2-7, with D uncertain. Trimming left V 0 bases short and J 5 bases short, with 6 bases between. This CDR3 contains 12 residues. Germline lookup yields CDR1 SGHRS and CDR2 YFSETQ. The DNA for the CDR3 is TGCGCCAGCAGCTTGGAGCATAACGAGCAGTACTTC. Amino acids: CASSLEHNEQYF. The variable domain in full, completed from reference TRBV5-1 and TRBJ2-7, reads KAGVTQTPRYLIKTRGQQVTLSCSPISGHRSVSWYQQTPGQGLQFLFEYFSETQRNKGNFPGRFSGRQFSNSRSEMNVSTLELGDSALYLCASSLEHNEQYFGPGTRLTVT.

The chain carries TRBV11-2 and TRBJ1-6; D is uncertain. This CDR3 is 18 amino acids long. Trimming took off 0 bases at V and 1 base at J, with 13 bases between the two ends. Germline lookup yields CDR1 SGHAT and CDR2 FQNNGV. Here the CDR3 DNA reads TGTGCCAGCAGCTTAGACGGGCCCCGAGGGTCCTATAATTCACCCCTCCACTTT. Protein product: CASSLDGPRGSYNSPLHF.

This chain connects TRBV27 to TRBJ2-7; possible D gene TRBD1, 6 bases. The CDR3 is made up of 15 amino acids. V was trimmed by 2 bases and J by 0 bases, leaving 11 bases between them. Germline loops: CDR1 MNHEY, CDR2 SMNVEV (reference sequence). The CDR3 DNA reads as TGTGCCAGCAGTTTACTGGGGGCGAGCTCCTACGAGCAGTACTTC. Translated: CASSLLGASSYEQYF.

Only a few counts were recorded for this clone. The junction departs from the called germline gene at one end, perhaps through a read error. This rearrangement joins TRBV19 to TRBJ2-3; possibly TRBD2 for D (7 bases). Per germline, CDR1 LNHDA and CDR2 SQIVND (reference sequence). This CDR3 has 15 residues. The CDR3 sequence is CASSLDGGPTDTQYF. The CDR3 DNA sequence: TGTGCCAGTAGTTTAGACGGGGGGCCCACAGATACGCAGTATTTT.

This sequence joins TRBV7-3 and TRBJ2-5; TRBD1 agrees at 7 bases. The CDR3 loop spans 15 amino acids. V gave up 6 bases and J gave up 0 bases; unmatched junction bases: 7. Germline CDR1 and CDR2: SGHTA and FQGTGA. The CDR3 is CASRLGTANQETQYF. As DNA, the CDR3 is TGTGCCAGCAGGCTGGGGACAGCAAACCAAGAGACCCAGTACTTC.

The chain recombines TRBV27 with TRBJ1-1; the match to TRBD1 covers 7 bases. CDR1 MNHEY and CDR2 SMNVEV come from the germline V gene (reference sequence). This CDR3 region has 14 residues. The V gene end was trimmed by 4 bases and the J gene end by 6 bases; junction bases not matched to a gene: 8. The CDR3 is CASSSRKGAAEAFF. In nucleotides, the CDR3 is TGTGCCAGCAGTTCCCGAAAGGGGGCGGCTGAAGCTTTCTTT.

The V gene is TRBV7-3, the J gene TRBJ2-5, with D possibly TRBD1 on 6 matching bases. From germline, CDR1 is SGHTA and CDR2 FQGTGA. V lost 0 bases and J lost 9, with 14 bases in between. The CDR3 runs to 14 residues. The CDR3 loop reads CASSLTLGSGAQYF. The CDR3 region has the DNA TGTGCCAGCAGCTTAACGTTGGGATCAGGGGCCCAGTACTTC.

The chain combines TRBV5-4 with TRBJ2-7, with a possible D match to TRBD1 (5 bases). The V gene lost 1 base and the J gene lost 6 bases, with 11 bases spanning the gap. Per germline, CDR1 SGHNT and CDR2 YYREEE (reference sequence). This CDR3 contains 13 residues. CDR3 sequence (DNA): TGTGCCAGCAGCTTGAACTGGGGCGTCGAGCAGTACTTC. Translating it yields CASSLNWGVEQYF.

V is TRBV25-1 and J is TRBJ2-1; D gene uncertain. V shed 6 bases and J shed 6 bases, with 21 bases lying between them. The CDR3 contains 16 residues. Germline loops: CDR1 MGHDK, CDR2 SYGVNS. The CDR3 protein is CASSANVYFSGNEQFF. In DNA, the CDR3 is TGTGCCAGCAGCGCCAATGTTTACTTCTCTGGCAATGAGCAGTTCTTC.

The chain uses TRBV5-1 and TRBJ1-4, with a weak D call TRBD1 (5 bases). The CDR3 is 15 amino acids. From germline, CDR1 is SGHRS and CDR2 YFSETQ. V lost 5 bases, J lost 5 bases, and 16 bases lay in between. Here the CDR3 reads CASRSGGEGNEKLFF. CDR3 in DNA: TGCGCCAGCAGGTCCGGCGGGGAGGGGAATGAAAAACTGTTTTTT.

The V gene is TRBV29-1, the J gene TRBJ2-5, with a tentative D call TRBD1 (6 bases). The CDR3 consists of 15 residues. The V end was cut by 7 bases, the J end by 7 bases, with 25 bases between. CDR1 and CDR2 (germline): SQVTM, ANQGSEA. CDR3 protein: CSGTNRAHRGGTQYF. The CDR3 DNA reads as TGCAGCGGGACCAACAGGGCCCACCGGGGTGGGACCCAGTACTTC.

This chain joins TRBV6-6 and TRBJ1-5, with D perhaps TRBD1 (5 bases). Germline loops: CDR1 MNHNY, CDR2 SVGAGI (reference sequence). This CDR3 has 11 amino acids. V was clipped by 6 bases and J by 12 bases, with 12 bases between them. In DNA form, the CDR3 reads TGTGCCAGCAGCTCGCGGGACGACCAGCATTTT. Protein sequence: CASSSRDDQHF.

The chain combines TRBV18 with TRBJ1-4; weak D call: TRBD1 (6 bases). The germline V gene has CDR1 KGHSH and CDR2 LQKENI. V was clipped by 3 bases and J by 6 bases, with 11 bases between them. This CDR3 contains 14 residues. The CDR3 reads CASSPRQDYEKLFF. The CDR3 DNA sequence: TGTGCCAGCTCACCCCGACAGGATTATGAAAAACTGTTTTTT.